This TCR beta chain was sequenced in a study of Ad26.COV2.S vaccination and SARS-CoV-2 variants. Study-level information: Intramuscular Ad26.COV2.S at 5x10^10 or 1x10^11 viral particles. Overall study results and limits: Placebo recipients and vaccine recipients were similar in non-spike TCR breadth.

The CDR3 contains 16 residues. CDR1 and CDR2 (germline): LNHDA, SQIVND (reference sequence). Trimming stripped 1 base from V and 5 bases from J, with 15 bases between. Clones were read by immunoSEQ multiplex PCR, and TCRdb kept only the in-frame ones, dropping some. The data show about 470,000 clones, with about 90% seen just once and 4.3% held by the top ten. Described treatment: around 19 received Ad26.COV2.S at low or high dose, single or two shots; about 5 received placebo; per-sample allocation not given. On day 63 after the first injection, vaccine and placebo recipients gave samples. A note on this clone: As yet, its antigen is unknown.

The sequencing used peripheral blood, collected in a trial of Ad26.COV2.S vaccine versus placebo. This TCR was sampled from a person between 18 and 60 years old who received the Ad26.COV2.S COVID-19 vaccine or a placebo. This chain links TRBV19 with TRBJ1-5, with no clear D. The CDR3 DNA reads as TGTGCCAGTAGTATAGTACGGGGTATGGGAGATCAGCCCCAGCATTTT. It specifies CASSIVRGMGDQPQHF.